This T cell receptor beta chain was recorded in a study of CD8 T cells in ankylosing spondylitis. As to this clonotype: Its antigen remains unidentified. One end of the junction is discordant with germline, which a read error may explain.

The CDR3 length is 15 residues. Germline V gene data show CDR1 as MGHRA and CDR2 as YSYEKL. Quantitative barcoded 5'-RACE was used to prepare TCR beta libraries. TCRdb re-called the 5' RACE reads with MiXCR, one entry per CDR3 protein. The sample includes 250,000 to 400,000 distinct CDR3 sequences, roughly 11% seen only once; the top ten take more than 7%. Study findings and constraints: Some of the motif variants had earlier been found in reactive arthritis patients' fluid and blood. Matched ankylosing spondylitis synovial fluid reportedly showed significant enrichment of disease-linked clones. CD8+ disease-linked clones were present at relatively low frequencies in blood.

The rearrangement links TRBV4-1 to TRBJ2-6, with a possible D match to TRBD2 (5 bases). The sequenced sample consisted of blood, either unsorted or a sorted T cell fraction (not recorded which). This clonotype was obtained from a female donor with ankylosing spondylitis or in good health (not recorded which). The CDR3 sequence is CASGPGLSGANVLTF. The DNA of the CDR3 is TGTGCCAGCGGCCCCGGGCTCTCTGGGGCCAACGTCCTGACTTTC.